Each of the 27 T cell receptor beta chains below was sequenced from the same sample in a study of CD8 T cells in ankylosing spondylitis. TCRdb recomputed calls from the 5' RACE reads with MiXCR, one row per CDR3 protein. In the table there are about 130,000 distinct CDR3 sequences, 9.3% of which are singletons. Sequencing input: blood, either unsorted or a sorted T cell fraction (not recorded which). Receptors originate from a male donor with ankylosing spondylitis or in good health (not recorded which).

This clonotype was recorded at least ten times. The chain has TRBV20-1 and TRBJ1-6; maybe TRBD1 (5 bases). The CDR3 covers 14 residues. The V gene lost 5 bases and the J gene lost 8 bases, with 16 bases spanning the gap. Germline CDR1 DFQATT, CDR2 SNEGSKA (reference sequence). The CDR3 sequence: CSAGYRDRYSPLHF. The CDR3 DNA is TGCAGTGCTGGGTACCGGGACCGGTATTCACCCCTCCACTTT.

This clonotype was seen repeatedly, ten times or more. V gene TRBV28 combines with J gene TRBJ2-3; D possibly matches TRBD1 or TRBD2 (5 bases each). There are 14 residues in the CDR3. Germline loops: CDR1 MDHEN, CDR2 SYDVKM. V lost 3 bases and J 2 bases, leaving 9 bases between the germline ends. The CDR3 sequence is CASSFEGYTDTQYF. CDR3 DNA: TGTGCCAGCAGTTTTGAGGGGTACACAGATACGCAGTATTTT.

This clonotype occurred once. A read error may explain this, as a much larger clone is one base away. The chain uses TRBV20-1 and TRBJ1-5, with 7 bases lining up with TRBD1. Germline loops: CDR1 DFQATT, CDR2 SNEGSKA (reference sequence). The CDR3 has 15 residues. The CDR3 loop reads CSALRDSYSNRPQHF. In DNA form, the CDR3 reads TGCAGTGCTCTCCGGGACAGTTATAGCAATCGGCCCCAGCATTTT.

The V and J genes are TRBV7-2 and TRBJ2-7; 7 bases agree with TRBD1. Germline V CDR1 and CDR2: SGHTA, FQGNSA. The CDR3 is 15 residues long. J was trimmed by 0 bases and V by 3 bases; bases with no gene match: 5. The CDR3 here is CASSFSTGSSYEQYF. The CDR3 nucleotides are TGTGCCAGCAGCTTTTCGACAGGGAGCTCCTACGAGCAGTACTTC.

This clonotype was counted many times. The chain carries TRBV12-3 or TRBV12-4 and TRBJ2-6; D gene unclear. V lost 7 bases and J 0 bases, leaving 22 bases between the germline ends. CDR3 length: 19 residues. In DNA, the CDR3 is TGTGCCAGCACTCCTAGGGTTGGCAGCTTCGTCTCTGGGGCCAACGTCCTGACTTTC. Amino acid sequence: CASTPRVGSFVSGANVLTF.

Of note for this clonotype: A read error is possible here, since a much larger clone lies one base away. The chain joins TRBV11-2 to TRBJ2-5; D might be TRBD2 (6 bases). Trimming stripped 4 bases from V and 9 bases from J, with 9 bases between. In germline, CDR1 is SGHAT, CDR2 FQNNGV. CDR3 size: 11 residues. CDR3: CASSWGEAQYF. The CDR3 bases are TGTGCCAGCAGCTGGGGGGAGGCCCAGTACTTC.

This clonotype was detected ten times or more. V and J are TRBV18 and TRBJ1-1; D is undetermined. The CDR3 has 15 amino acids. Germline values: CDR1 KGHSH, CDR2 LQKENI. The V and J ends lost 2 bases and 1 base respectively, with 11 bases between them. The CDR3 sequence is CASSPLLAKNTEAFF. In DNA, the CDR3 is TGTGCCAGCTCACCATTGTTAGCCAAGAACACTGAAGCTTTCTTT.

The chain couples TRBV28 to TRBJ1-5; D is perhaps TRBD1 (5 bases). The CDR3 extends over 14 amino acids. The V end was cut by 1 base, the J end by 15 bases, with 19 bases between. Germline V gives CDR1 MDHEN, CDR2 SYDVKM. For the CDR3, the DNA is TGTGCCAGCAGTTTATTCGATAAGGGACCCTGGCGGCATTTT. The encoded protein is CASSLFDKGPWRHF.

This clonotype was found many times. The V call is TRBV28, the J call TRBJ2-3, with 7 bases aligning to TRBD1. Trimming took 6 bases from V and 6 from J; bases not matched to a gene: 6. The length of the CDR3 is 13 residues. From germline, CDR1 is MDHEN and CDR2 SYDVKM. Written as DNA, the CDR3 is TGTGCCAGCAGAGCACAGGGGCGGGATACGCAGTATTTT. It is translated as CASRAQGRDTQYF. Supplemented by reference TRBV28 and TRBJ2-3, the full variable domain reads DVKVTQSSRYLVKRTGEKVFLECVQDMDHENMFWYRQDPGLGLRLIYFSYDVKMKEKGDIPEGYSVSREKKERFSLILESASTNQTSMYLCASRAQGRDTQYFGPGTRLTVL.

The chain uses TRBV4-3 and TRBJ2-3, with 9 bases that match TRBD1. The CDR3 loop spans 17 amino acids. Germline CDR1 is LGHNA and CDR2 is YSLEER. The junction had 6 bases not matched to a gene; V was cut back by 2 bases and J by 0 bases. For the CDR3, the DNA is TGCGCCAGCAGCCAAACAGGGGGCCCAGAAAGCACAGATACGCAGTATTTT. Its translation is CASSQTGGPESTDTQYF.

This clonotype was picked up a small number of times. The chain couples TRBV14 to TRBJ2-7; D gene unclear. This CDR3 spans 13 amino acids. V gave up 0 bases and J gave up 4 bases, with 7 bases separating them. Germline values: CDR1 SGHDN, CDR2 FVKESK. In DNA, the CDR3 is TGTGCCAGCAGCCAAGAACACGCTTACGAGCAGTACTTC. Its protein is CASSQEHAYEQYF.

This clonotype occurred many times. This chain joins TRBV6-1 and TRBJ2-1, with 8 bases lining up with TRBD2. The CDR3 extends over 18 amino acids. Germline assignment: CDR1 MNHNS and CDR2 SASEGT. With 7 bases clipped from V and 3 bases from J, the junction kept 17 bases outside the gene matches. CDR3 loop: CASKLSSGSMDVYNEQFF. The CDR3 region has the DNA TGTGCCAGCAAACTTTCCAGCGGGAGTATGGATGTCTACAATGAGCAGTTCTTC.

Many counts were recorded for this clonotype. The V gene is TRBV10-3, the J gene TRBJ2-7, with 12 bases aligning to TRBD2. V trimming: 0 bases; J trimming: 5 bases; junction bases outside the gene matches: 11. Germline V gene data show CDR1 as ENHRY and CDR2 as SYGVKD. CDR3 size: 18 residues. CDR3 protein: CAISESYVTSGSINEQYF. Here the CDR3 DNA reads TGTGCCATCAGTGAGTCGTACGTGACTAGCGGGAGTATAAACGAGCAGTACTTC.

For the CDR3, the DNA is TGTGCCAGCTCACCACCCCAGGTACCATACGAGCAGTACTTC. This gives the protein CASSPPQVPYEQYF. The chain joins TRBV18 to TRBJ2-7; D uncertain. CDR1 and CDR2 (germline): KGHSH, LQKENI. Trimming stripped 0 bases from V and 4 bases from J, with 10 bases between. The CDR3 covers 14 residues.

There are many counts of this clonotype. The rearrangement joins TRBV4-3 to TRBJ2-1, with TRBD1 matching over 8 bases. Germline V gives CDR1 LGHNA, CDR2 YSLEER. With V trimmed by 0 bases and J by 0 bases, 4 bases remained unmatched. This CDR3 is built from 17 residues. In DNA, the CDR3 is TGCGCCAGCAGCCAAGACATTCAGGGGGCCTCCTACAATGAGCAGTTCTTC. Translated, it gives CASSQDIQGASYNEQFF.

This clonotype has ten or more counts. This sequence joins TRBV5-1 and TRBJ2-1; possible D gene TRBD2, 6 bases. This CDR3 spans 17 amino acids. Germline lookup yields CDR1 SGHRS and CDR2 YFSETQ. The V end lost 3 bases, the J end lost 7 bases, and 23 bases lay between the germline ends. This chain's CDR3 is CASSYTTGEYPHNEQFF. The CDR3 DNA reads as TGCGCCAGCAGCTATACCACGGGGGAGTACCCACATAATGAGCAGTTCTTC.

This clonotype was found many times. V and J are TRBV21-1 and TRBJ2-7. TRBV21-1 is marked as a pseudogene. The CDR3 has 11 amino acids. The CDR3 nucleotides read TGTGCCAGCAGGGAAACCTACGAGCAGTACTTC. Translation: CASRETYEQYF.

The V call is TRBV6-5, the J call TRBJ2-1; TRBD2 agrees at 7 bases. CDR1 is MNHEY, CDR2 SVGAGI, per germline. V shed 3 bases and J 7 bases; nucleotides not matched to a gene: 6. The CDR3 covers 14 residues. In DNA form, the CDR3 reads TGTGCCAGCAGTTATTTGCGGGAGATGAATGAGCAGTTCTTC. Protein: CASSYLREMNEQFF.

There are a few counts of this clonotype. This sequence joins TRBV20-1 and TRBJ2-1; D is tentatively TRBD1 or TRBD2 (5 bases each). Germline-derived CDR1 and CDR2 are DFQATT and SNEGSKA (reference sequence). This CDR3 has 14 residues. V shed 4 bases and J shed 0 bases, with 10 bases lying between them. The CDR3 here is CSAMGPNSYNEQFF. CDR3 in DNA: TGCAGTGCTATGGGACCCAACTCCTACAATGAGCAGTTCTTC.

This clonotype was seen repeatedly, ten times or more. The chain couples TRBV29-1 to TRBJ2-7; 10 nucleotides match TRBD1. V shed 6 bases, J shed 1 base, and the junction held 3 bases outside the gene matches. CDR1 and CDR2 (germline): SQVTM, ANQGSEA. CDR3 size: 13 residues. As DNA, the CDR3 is TGCAGCGTAAGGACAGGGGGGTCCTACGAGCAGTACTTC. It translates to CSVRTGGSYEQYF.

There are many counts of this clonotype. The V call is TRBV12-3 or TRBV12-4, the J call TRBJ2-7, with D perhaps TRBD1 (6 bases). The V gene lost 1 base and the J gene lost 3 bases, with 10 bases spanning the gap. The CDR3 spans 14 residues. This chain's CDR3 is CASSLGTVIYEQYF. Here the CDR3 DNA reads TGTGCCAGCAGTTTAGGGACAGTGATCTACGAGCAGTACTTC.

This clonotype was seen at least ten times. The CDR3 spells CASSERTSFGGNEQFF. CDR3 in DNA: TGTGCCAGCAGTGAAAGGACTAGTTTTGGGGGCAATGAGCAGTTCTTC. The rearrangement joins TRBV2 to TRBJ2-1; 7 bases are shared with TRBD2. The germline V gene encodes CDR1 SNHLY and CDR2 FYNNEI. Trimming cost V 2 bases and J 6 bases; bases outside gene matches: 10. The CDR3 sequence is 16 residues long. Combining the CDR3 with reference TRBV2 and TRBJ2-1 gives the whole variable domain EPEVTQTPSHQVTQMGQEVILRCVPISNHLYFYWYRQILGQKVEFLVSFYNNEISEKSEIFDDQFSVERPDGSNFTLKIRSTKLEDSAMYFCASSERTSFGGNEQFFGPGTRLTVL.

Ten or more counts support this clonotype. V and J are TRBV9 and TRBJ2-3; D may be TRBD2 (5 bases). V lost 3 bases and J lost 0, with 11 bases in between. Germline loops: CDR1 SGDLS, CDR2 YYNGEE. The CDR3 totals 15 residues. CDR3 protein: CASSAGLFSTDTQYF. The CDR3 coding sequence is TGTGCCAGCAGCGCCGGACTGTTTAGCACAGATACGCAGTATTTT.

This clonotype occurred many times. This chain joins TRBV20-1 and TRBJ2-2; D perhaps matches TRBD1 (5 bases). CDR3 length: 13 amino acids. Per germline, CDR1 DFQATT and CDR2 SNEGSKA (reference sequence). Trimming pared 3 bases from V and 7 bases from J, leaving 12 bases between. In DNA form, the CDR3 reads TGCAGTGCTAGGGGGCCCCAATTCGGGGAGCTGTTTTTT. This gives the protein CSARGPQFGELFF.

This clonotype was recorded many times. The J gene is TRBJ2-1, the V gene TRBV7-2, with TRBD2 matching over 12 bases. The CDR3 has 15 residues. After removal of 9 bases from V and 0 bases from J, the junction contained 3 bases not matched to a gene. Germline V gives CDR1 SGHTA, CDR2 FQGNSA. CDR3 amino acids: CASTSGGSSYNEQFF. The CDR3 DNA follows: TGTGCCAGTACTAGCGGGGGGAGCTCCTACAATGAGCAGTTCTTC.

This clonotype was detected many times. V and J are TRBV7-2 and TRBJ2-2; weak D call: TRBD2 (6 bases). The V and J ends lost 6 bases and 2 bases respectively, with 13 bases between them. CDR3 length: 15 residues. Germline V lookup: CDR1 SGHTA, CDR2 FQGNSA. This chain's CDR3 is CASRDGTFNTGELFF. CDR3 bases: TGTGCCAGCAGGGACGGGACTTTTAACACCGGGGAGCTGTTTTTT.

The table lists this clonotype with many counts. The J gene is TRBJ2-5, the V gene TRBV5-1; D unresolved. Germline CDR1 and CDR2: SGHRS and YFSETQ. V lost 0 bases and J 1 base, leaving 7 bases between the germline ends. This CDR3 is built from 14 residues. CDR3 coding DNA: TGCGCCAGCAGCTTGGTTTCTATCCAAGAGACCCAGTACTTC. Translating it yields CASSLVSIQETQYF.